By sample fraction, the clone carrying this T cell receptor (beta chain) is medium-sized (0.01 to 0.1%). The antigen is not known. The entry originates in a study of spatial heterogeneity in lung cancer. Overall study context: Among detected sequences, beta-chain ones consistently exceeded alpha-chain ones in number. Overall study findings and caveats: In tumors, expanded intratumoral alpha and beta TCR counts tracked mutation counts.

Germline V lookup: CDR1 LGHDT, CDR2 YNNKEL (reference sequence). V shed 8 bases, J shed 10 bases, and the junction held 12 bases outside the gene matches. The CDR3 covers 15 residues. Time point reported: sample taken at primary tumor resection. In TCRdb, the 5' RACE reads were re-called with MiXCR into one record per CDR3 protein. The sample consists of 7,000 to 8,500 distinct CDR3 sequences, about 3.3% of them appearing once. The chain couples TRBV3-1 to TRBJ2-1, with 12 positions matching TRBD2. The receptor was isolated from a male donor with early-stage non-small cell lung cancer. The sample here was lung tumor tissue, taken at surgery. This chain's CDR3 is CASCLAGGPAREQFF. CDR3 sequence (DNA): TGTGCCAGCTGCCTAGCGGGAGGGCCCGCGCGAGAGCAGTTCTTC.